This T cell receptor beta chain was recorded in a study of blood T cell repertoires in COVID-19. V shed 0 bases and J shed 8 bases, with 11 bases lying between them. CDR1 is LGHNA, CDR2 YSLEER, per germline. The CDR3 extends over 14 amino acids. This clone was counted a single time. TCRdb's table, derived via immunoSEQ multiplex PCR, lists solely in-frame clones and lacks some. Altogether approximately 260,000 clones are present, nearly 85% being singletons, with the ten largest covering 8% to 9.5%. The chain has TRBV4-3 and TRBJ1-3; D might be TRBD1 (6 bases). The receptor's source is a human donor in a cohort sampled during active COVID-19. Specimen: peripheral blood. The chain's CDR3 is CASSQDVGADTIYF. CDR3 bases: TGCGCCAGCAGCCAAGATGTGGGGGCGGACACCATATATTTT.